The source of this T cell receptor beta chain is a study of cytomegalovirus exposure and HLA in healthy donors. Whole-study results and caveats: Sequencing likely produced, as an artifact, a cluster of highly shared sequence variants. In a later analysis, HLA-associated TCR beta chains were more clonally expanded than equally common others.

Details on this clone: Antigen specificity is unknown.

The PCR made use of 60 Vbeta and 13 Jbeta primers. Clones were read by immunoSEQ multiplex PCR, and TCRdb kept only the in-frame ones, dropping some. Of about 160,000 clones listed, 75% to 85% were seen once; the top ten hold about 2.1%. CDR3 length: 12 residues. Per germline, CDR1 SGDLS and CDR2 YYNGEE. The V and J ends lost 3 bases and 11 bases respectively, with 14 bases between them. This TCR was sampled from a woman under 30 in good health and CMV-seronegative. The specimen sequenced was PBMCs. The chain is built from TRBV9 and TRBJ1-2; D possibly corresponds to TRBD1 (5 bases). The CDR3 reads CASSGRDVLYTF. The CDR3 region has the DNA TGTGCCAGCAGCGGGAGGGACGTTTTATACACCTTC.